This TCR beta chain is from a study of glioma-infiltrating T cells. TCR alpha and beta CDR3 regions were amplified from RNA using iRepertoire nested multiplex PCR. TCRdb fed the multiplex PCR reads into MiXCR, producing one record per CDR3 protein. This sample has around 140,000 distinct CDR3 sequences, with approximately 39% found just once. Trimming removed 4 bases from V and 4 bases from J, with 17 bases in between. Germline-derived CDR1 and CDR2 are SGHDT and YYEEEE. The CDR3 totals 15 residues. This clonotype was observed a handful of times. The chain employs TRBV5-6 and TRBJ1-2; D remains ambiguous. What was sequenced was glioma tissue, nonneoplastic brain tissue, or PBMCs (not recorded which). This TCR came from a human donor with low-grade glioma or glioblastoma, undergoing nonglioma brain surgery, or in good health (not recorded which). The DNA of the CDR3 is TGTGCCAGCAGCCGAGGGCCGGGAGGGAGCTATGGCTACACCTTC. It is translated as CASSRGPGGSYGYTF.